These 12 T cell receptor beta chains originate from one sample sequenced in a study of PD-L1 blockade in urothelial cancer. The assay was immunoSEQ multiplex PCR, and TCRdb's table has in-frame clones only and misses some. Here the sample spans approximately 38,000 clones, 83% being singletons. The sequencing used PBMCs, collected around atezolizumab (anti-PD-L1) treatment. The receptors stem from a man aged 60-69 years with urothelial cancer.

The chain recombines TRBV19 with TRBJ2-1; D possibly corresponds to TRBD2 (6 bases). Between the trimmed V and J ends, which lost 10 bases and 12 bases, there was a span of 16 bases. The CDR3 runs to 11 residues. Germline CDR1 is LNHDA and CDR2 is SQIVND (reference sequence). The CDR3, as DNA: TGTGCCACCGGTACGGGGGAAAGGCAGTTCTTC. Protein: CATGTGERQFF.

The chain uses TRBV11-3 and TRBJ2-3; no clear D gene. This CDR3 comprises 12 residues. With 3 bases removed from V and 6 bases from J, the gap between germline ends came to 7 bases. Germline assignment: CDR1 SGHNT and CDR2 YENEEA. The CDR3 sequence is CASSLGSDTQYF. In DNA, the CDR3 is TGTGCCAGCAGCTTGGGCTCGGATACGCAGTATTTT.

The V call is TRBV19, the J call TRBJ1-1, with a tentative D call TRBD1 (5 bases). Trimming cost V 3 bases and J 5 bases, with 16 bases left between them. This CDR3 comprises 15 residues. Germline CDR1 LNHDA, CDR2 SQIVND (reference sequence). CDR3 sequence (DNA): TGTGCCAGTAGTATTGCGGGGCTCGCGGGGACTGAAGCTTTCTTT. Its translation is CASSIAGLAGTEAFF.

The V and J genes are TRBV7-8 and TRBJ2-7; 10 bases agree with TRBD2. Germline-derived CDR1 and CDR2 are SGHVS and FQNEAQ. V shed 5 bases and J 3 bases; nucleotides not matched to a gene: 7. This CDR3 spans 15 amino acids. The CDR3 loop is CASSPRLAGDYEQYF. In DNA, the CDR3 is TGTGCCAGCAGCCCCAGACTAGCGGGTGACTACGAGCAGTACTTC. Drawing the rest from reference TRBV7-8 and TRBJ2-7, the complete variable domain is GAGVSQSPRYKVAKRGQDVALRCDPISGHVSLFWYQQALGQGPEFLTYFQNEAQLDKSGLPSDRFFAERPEGSVSTLKIQRTQQEDSAVYLCASSPRLAGDYEQYFGPGTRLTVT.

The CDR3 DNA is TGCGCCAGCAGCCTTGGACTATTGGGCACCGGGGAGCTGTTTTTT. It translates to CASSLGLLGTGELFF. V is TRBV5-1 and J is TRBJ2-2, with D possibly TRBD2 on 6 matching bases. From germline, CDR1 is SGHRS and CDR2 YFSETQ. V dropped 4 bases and J dropped 4 bases, with 14 bases sitting between them. CDR3 length equals 15 residues.

A single count supports this clone. The genes are TRBV7-9 and TRBJ2-1, with 9 bases aligning to TRBD2. Trimming at V came to 6 bases and at J to 5 bases, leaving 5 bases not matched to a gene. Germline-derived CDR1 and CDR2 are SEHNR and FQNEAQ (reference sequence). The CDR3 consists of 14 residues. CDR3 DNA: TGTGCCAGCAGTCGCAGCGGGGGGAACAATGAGCAGTTCTTC. This codes for CASSRSGGNNEQFF.

The rearrangement uses TRBV29-1 and TRBJ2-5; D possibly corresponds to TRBD2 (6 bases). V dropped 4 bases and J dropped 2 bases, with 14 bases sitting between them. The V gene's germline CDR1 is SQVTM and CDR2 ANQGSEA. The CDR3 is made up of 14 amino acids. CDR3 region: CSVVQGGVQETQYF. Here the CDR3 DNA reads TGCAGCGTTGTGCAGGGAGGTGTGCAAGAGACCCAGTACTTC.

The chain uses TRBV5-1 and TRBJ1-1, with TRBD1 identical over 8 bases. V gave up 3 bases and J gave up 6 bases; unmatched junction bases: 7. The germline V gene encodes CDR1 SGHRS and CDR2 YFSETQ. The CDR3 covers 14 residues. Here the CDR3 reads CASSSTGGNAEAFF. CDR3 sequence (DNA): TGCGCCAGCAGCTCTACAGGGGGTAACGCTGAAGCTTTCTTT.

The chain joins TRBV28 to TRBJ1-1; TRBD1 agrees at 9 bases. Germline lookup yields CDR1 MDHEN and CDR2 SYDVKM. The junction had 8 bases not matched to a gene; V was cut back by 6 bases and J by 9 bases. The CDR3 is made up of 13 amino acids. This CDR3 reads CASREDRGGKAFF. The CDR3 DNA reads TGTGCCAGCAGAGAAGACAGGGGGGGCAAAGCTTTCTTT.

V gene TRBV29-1 combines with J gene TRBJ2-1; 7 bases are a match to TRBD2. The CDR3 runs 11 residues. Germline trimming cut 8 bases from V and 13 bases from J; bases unmatched to any gene: 11. Looked up from germline, CDR1 is SQVTM and CDR2 is ANQGSEA. CDR3 coding DNA: TGCAGCACCTATATGGGAGGGCGACAGTTCTTC. It codes for CSTYMGGRQFF.

The chain has TRBV4-2 and TRBJ2-7; 7 bases are shared with TRBD1. The CDR3 consists of 15 residues. J was trimmed by 3 bases and V by 0 bases; bases with no gene match: 5. Germline V gene data show CDR1 as LGHNA and CDR2 as YNFKEQ. CDR3 sequence: CASSQEQGGFYEQYF. The CDR3 nucleotides are TGTGCCAGCAGCCAAGAGCAAGGGGGCTTCTACGAGCAGTACTTC.

The chain combines TRBV6-5 with TRBJ2-1; 7 bases fit TRBD2. The CDR3 extends over 13 amino acids. Germline trimming cut 5 bases from V and 13 bases from J; bases unmatched to any gene: 11. Germline loops: CDR1 MNHEY, CDR2 SVGAGI. CDR3 sequence (DNA): TGTGCCAGCAGTGCCTCCCGGAGCGGGACCCAGTTCTTC. Translated, it gives CASSASRSGTQFF.